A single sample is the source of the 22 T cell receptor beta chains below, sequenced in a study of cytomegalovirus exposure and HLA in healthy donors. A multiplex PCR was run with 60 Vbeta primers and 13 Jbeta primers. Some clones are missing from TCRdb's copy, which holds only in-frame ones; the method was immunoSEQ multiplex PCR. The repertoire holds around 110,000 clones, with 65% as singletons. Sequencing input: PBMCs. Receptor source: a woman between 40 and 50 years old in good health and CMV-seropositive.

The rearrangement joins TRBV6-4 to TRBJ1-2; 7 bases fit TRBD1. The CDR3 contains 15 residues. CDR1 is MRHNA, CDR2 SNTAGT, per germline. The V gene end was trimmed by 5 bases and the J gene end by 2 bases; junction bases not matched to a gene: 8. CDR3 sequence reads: CASSPPRDRNYGYTF. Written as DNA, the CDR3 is TGTGCCAGCAGTCCCCCCAGGGACAGAAACTATGGCTACACCTTC.

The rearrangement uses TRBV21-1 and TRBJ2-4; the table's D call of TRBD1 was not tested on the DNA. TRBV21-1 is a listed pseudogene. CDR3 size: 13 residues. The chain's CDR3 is CASSKGRQNIQYF. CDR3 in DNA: TGTGCCAGCAGCAAGGGCAGGCAAAACATTCAGTACTTC.

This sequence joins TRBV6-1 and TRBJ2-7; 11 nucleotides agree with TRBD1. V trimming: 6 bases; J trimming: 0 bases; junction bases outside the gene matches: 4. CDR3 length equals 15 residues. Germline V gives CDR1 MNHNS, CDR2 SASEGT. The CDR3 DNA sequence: TGTGCCAGCAGCCTTGGACAGGGGGCCTCCTACGAGCAGTACTTC. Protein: CASSLGQGASYEQYF.

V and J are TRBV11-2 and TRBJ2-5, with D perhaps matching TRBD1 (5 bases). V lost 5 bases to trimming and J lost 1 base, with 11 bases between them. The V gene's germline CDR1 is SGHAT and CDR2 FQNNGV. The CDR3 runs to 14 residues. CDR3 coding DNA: TGTGCCAGCAGCCGAACAGGTCCCCAAGAGACCCAGTACTTC. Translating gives CASSRTGPQETQYF.

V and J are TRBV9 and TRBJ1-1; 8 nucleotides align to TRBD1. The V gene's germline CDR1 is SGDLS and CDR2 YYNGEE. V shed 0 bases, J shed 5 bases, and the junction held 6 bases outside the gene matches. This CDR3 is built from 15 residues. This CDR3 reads CASSVATGGWTEAFF. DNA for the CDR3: TGTGCCAGCAGCGTAGCTACAGGGGGGTGGACTGAAGCTTTCTTT. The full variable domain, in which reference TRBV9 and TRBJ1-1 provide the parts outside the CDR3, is DSGVTQTPKHLITATGQRVTLRCSPRSGDLSVYWYQQSLDQGLQFLIQYYNGEERAKGNILERFSAQQFPDLHSELNLSSLELGDSALYFCASSVATGGWTEAFFGQGTRLTVV.

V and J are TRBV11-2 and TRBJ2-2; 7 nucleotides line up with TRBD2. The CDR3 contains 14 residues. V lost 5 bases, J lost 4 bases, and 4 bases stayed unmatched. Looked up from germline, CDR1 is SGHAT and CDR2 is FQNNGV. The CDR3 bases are TGTGCCAGCAGCGGGACTACCTTCACCGGGGAGCTGTTTTTT. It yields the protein CASSGTTFTGELFF. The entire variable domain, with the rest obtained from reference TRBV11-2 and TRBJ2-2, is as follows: EAGVAQSPRYKIIEKRQSVAFWCNPISGHATLYWYQQILGQGPKLLIQFQNNGVVDDSQLPKDRFSAERLKGVDSTLKIQPAKLEDSAVYLCASSGTTFTGELFFGEGSRLTVL.

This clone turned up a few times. For the CDR3, the DNA is TGTGCCAGCAGTTTCCGCGGGAGGACCACAGATACGCAGTATTTT. Translating gives CASSFRGRTTDTQYF. V gene TRBV27 combines with J gene TRBJ2-3; TRBD2 agrees at 8 bases. This CDR3 comprises 15 residues. J lost 2 bases, V lost 3 bases, and 4 bases had no gene match. Per germline, CDR1 MNHEY and CDR2 SMNVEV (reference sequence).

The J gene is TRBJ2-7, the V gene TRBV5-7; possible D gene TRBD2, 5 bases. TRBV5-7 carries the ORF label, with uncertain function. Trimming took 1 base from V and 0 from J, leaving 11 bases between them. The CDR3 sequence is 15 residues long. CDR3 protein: CASSLRRVLSYEQYF. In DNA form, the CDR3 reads TGTGCCAGCAGCTTGAGGCGGGTCCTCTCCTACGAGCAGTACTTC.

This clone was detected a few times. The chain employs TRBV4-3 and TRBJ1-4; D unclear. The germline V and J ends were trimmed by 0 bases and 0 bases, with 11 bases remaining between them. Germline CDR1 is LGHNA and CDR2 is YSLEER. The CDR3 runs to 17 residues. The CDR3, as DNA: TGCGCCAGCAGCCAAGATTTCAGATTTGCAACTAATGAAAAACTGTTTTTT. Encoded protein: CASSQDFRFATNEKLFF.

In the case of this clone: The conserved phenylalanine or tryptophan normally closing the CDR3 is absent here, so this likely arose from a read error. CDR3 sequence: CASSLEGTGNTIYS. In nucleotides, the CDR3 is TGCGCCAGCAGCTTGGAAGGGACTGGAAACACCATATATTCT. The V and J genes are TRBV5-1 and TRBJ1-3; D gene uncertain. This CDR3 comprises 14 residues. Germline assignment: CDR1 SGHRS and CDR2 YFSETQ. Trimming stripped 0 bases from V and 2 bases from J, with 6 bases between.

The CDR3 loop reads CASSDGLAGAHEQFF. The DNA of the CDR3 is TGTGCCAGCAGCGACGGACTAGCGGGAGCCCATGAGCAGTTCTTC. The chain recombines TRBV9 with TRBJ2-1; TRBD2 matches 13 bases. The CDR3 is 15 residues long. Germline V CDR1 and CDR2: SGDLS, YYNGEE. V gave up 3 bases and J gave up 8 bases; unmatched junction bases: 5. Based on the CDR3 plus reference TRBV9 and TRBJ2-1, the full variable domain is DSGVTQTPKHLITATGQRVTLRCSPRSGDLSVYWYQQSLDQGLQFLIQYYNGEERAKGNILERFSAQQFPDLHSELNLSSLELGDSALYFCASSDGLAGAHEQFFGPGTRLTVL.

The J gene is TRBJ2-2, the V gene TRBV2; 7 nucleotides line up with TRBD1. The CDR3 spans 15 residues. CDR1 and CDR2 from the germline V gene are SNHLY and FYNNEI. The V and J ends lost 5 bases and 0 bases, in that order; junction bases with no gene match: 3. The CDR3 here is CASSPDRANTGELFF. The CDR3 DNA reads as TGTGCCAGCAGTCCCGACAGGGCGAACACCGGGGAGCTGTTTTTT.

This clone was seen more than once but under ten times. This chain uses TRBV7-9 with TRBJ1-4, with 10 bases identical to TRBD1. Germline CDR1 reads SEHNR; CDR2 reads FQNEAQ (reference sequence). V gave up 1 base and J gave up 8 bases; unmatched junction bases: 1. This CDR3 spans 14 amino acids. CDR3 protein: CASSLVTGGEKLFF. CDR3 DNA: TGTGCCAGCAGCTTAGTGACAGGGGGCGAAAAACTGTTTTTT.

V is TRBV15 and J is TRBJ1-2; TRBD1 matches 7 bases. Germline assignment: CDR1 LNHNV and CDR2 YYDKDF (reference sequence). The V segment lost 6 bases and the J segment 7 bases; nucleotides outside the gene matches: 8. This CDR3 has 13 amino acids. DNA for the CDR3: TGTGCCACCAGTCGGACAGGCGGGGTTGGCTACACCTTC. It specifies CATSRTGGVGYTF.

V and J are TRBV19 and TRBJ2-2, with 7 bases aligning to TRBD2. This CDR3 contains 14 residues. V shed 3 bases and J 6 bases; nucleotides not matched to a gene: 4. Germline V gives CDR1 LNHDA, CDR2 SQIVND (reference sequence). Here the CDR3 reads CASSIGRRAGELFF. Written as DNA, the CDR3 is TGTGCCAGTAGTATCGGGAGGCGGGCCGGGGAGCTGTTTTTT.

Here the CDR3 reads CASSQLSDVALSTDTQYF. The CDR3 nucleotides are TGTGCCAGCAGCCAATTATCGGATGTAGCTTTAAGCACAGATACGCAGTATTTT. The chain employs TRBV4-2 and TRBJ2-3; D is unclear. Trimming removed 2 bases from V and 0 bases from J, with 18 bases in between. The germline V gene has CDR1 LGHNA and CDR2 YNFKEQ. This CDR3 is built from 18 residues.

The CDR3 is CASSERLRQPQHF. The CDR3, as DNA: TGTGCCAGCAGTGAGAGGTTAAGACAGCCCCAGCATTTT. This sequence joins TRBV6-1 and TRBJ1-5; D is ambiguous. The ends were cut back, 3 bases at V and 7 bases at J, with 10 bases in the middle. The germline V gene has CDR1 MNHNS and CDR2 SASEGT. There are 13 residues in the CDR3.

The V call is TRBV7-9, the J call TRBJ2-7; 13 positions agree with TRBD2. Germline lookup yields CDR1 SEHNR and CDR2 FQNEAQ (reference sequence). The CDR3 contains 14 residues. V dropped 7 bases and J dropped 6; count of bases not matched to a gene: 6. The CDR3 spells CASTRTSGRGEQYF. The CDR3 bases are TGTGCCAGCACCAGGACTAGCGGGAGAGGCGAGCAGTACTTC.

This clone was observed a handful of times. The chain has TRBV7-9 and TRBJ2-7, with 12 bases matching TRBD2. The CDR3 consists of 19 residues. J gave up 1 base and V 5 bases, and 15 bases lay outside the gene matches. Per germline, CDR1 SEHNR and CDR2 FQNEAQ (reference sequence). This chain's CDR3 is CASSQGASGRALRSYEQYF. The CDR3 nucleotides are TGTGCCAGCAGCCAAGGGGCTAGCGGGAGGGCCCTACGATCCTACGAGCAGTACTTC. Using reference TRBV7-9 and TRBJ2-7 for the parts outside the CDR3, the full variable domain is DTGVSQNPRHKITKRGQNVTFRCDPISEHNRLYWYRQTLGQGPEFLTYFQNEAQLEKSRLLSDRFSAERPKGSFSTLEIQRTEQGDSAMYLCASSQGASGRALRSYEQYFGPGTRLTVT.

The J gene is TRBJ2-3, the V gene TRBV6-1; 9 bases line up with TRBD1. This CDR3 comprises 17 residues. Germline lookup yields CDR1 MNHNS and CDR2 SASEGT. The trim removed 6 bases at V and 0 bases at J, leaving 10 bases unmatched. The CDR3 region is CASSEIPGQGSTDTQYF. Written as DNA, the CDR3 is TGTGCCAGCAGCGAAATCCCGGGACAGGGAAGCACAGATACGCAGTATTTT.

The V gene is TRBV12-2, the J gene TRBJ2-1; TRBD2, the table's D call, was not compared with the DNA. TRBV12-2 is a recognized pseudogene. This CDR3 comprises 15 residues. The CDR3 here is CASRLSSGFRREQFF. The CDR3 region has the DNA TGTGCAAGTCGCTTGTCTAGCGGGTTCCGTAGGGAGCAGTTCTTC.

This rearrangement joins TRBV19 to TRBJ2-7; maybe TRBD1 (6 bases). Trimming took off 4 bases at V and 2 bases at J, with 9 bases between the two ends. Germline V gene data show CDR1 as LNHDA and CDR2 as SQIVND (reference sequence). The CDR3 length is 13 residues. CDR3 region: CASSTGVTYEQYF. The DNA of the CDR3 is TGTGCCAGTAGTACAGGGGTAACCTACGAGCAGTACTTC.